Following are 13 T cell receptor beta chains from one sample sequenced in a study of OX40 agonist ivuxolimab in advanced cancers. The assay was immunoSEQ multiplex PCR, and TCRdb's table has in-frame clones only and misses some. This sample has over 85,000 clones, with approximately 90% found just once. The source material was CD4+ or CD8+ T cells sorted from blood, sampled in a trial of the OX40 agonist ivuxolimab. The receptors derive from an adult with an advanced solid tumor such as melanoma, head and neck, liver or kidney cancer.

The chain links TRBV10-3 to TRBJ2-3; possibly TRBD2 for D (6 bases). The germline CDR1 and CDR2 sequences are ENHRY and SYGVKD. The V end lost 6 bases, the J end lost 0 bases, and 10 bases lay between the germline ends. The CDR3 runs to 14 residues. Here the CDR3 DNA reads TGTGCCATCAGCCCCGGGACTAGCACAGATACGCAGTATTTT. Its protein product is CAISPGTSTDTQYF.

This chain joins TRBV7-9 and TRBJ1-2; 7 nucleotides line up with TRBD1. CDR3 length equals 16 residues. Germline CDR1 and CDR2: SEHNR and FQNEAQ (reference sequence). V dropped 0 bases and J dropped 1; count of bases not matched to a gene: 5. Here the CDR3 DNA reads TGTGCCAGCAGCTTAGCCGGGACAGCAAATAACTATGGCTACACCTTC. It is translated as CASSLAGTANNYGYTF.

The V and J genes are TRBV5-1 and TRBJ1-4; perhaps TRBD1 as D (5 bases). Germline loops: CDR1 SGHRS, CDR2 YFSETQ. V lost 5 bases and J 0 bases, leaving 11 bases between the germline ends. This CDR3 spans 15 amino acids. CDR3 amino acids: CASSWDVATNEKLFF. CDR3 bases: TGCGCCAGCAGTTGGGACGTAGCAACTAATGAAAAACTGTTTTTT. Based on the CDR3 plus reference TRBV5-1 and TRBJ1-4, the full variable domain is KAGVTQTPRYLIKTRGQQVTLSCSPISGHRSVSWYQQTPGQGLQFLFEYFSETQRNKGNFPGRFSGRQFSNSRSEMNVSTLELGDSALYLCASSWDVATNEKLFFGSGTQLSVL.

The rearrangement joins TRBV27 to TRBJ2-5; 10 nucleotides match TRBD1. With V trimmed by 4 bases and J by 4 bases, 6 bases remained unmatched. The CDR3 runs 15 residues. The germline gives CDR1 MNHEY, CDR2 SMNVEV (reference sequence). The CDR3 region is CASSSDRGRGETQYF. Written as DNA, the CDR3 is TGTGCCAGCAGTTCCGACAGGGGGCGTGGAGAGACCCAGTACTTC.

This chain uses TRBV18 with TRBJ2-1; D gene uncertain. The CDR3 contains 12 residues. Trimming took 3 bases from V and 5 from J, leaving 5 bases between them. Germline CDR1 and CDR2: KGHSH and LQKENI. The CDR3 loop is CASSPRHNEQFF. Here the CDR3 DNA reads TGTGCCAGCTCACCGAGACACAATGAGCAGTTCTTC. Looking up the rest from reference TRBV18 and TRBJ2-1 gives the full variable domain: NAGVMQNPRHLVRRRGQEARLRCSPMKGHSHVYWYRQLPEEGLKFMVYLQKENIIDESGMPKERFSAEFPKEGPSILRIQQVVRGDSAAYFCASSPRHNEQFFGPGTRLTVL.

The chain joins TRBV19 to TRBJ2-1, with 9 positions matching TRBD2. CDR1 and CDR2 (germline): LNHDA, SQIVND (reference sequence). V gave up 10 bases and J gave up 0 bases; unmatched junction bases: 7. The CDR3 has 15 residues. The CDR3 region is CATASGRSSYNEQFF. CDR3 nucleotide sequence: TGTGCCACCGCCAGCGGGAGGAGCTCCTACAATGAGCAGTTCTTC. Drawing the rest from reference TRBV19 and TRBJ2-1, the complete variable domain is DGGITQSPKYLFRKEGQNVTLSCEQNLNHDAMYWYRQDPGQGLRLIYYSQIVNDFQKGDIAEGYSVSREKKESFPLTVTSAQKNPTAFYLCATASGRSSYNEQFFGPGTRLTVL.

This clone was seen only a few times. This chain links TRBV9 with TRBJ1-2, with D hard to call. There are 11 residues in the CDR3. The germline V gene encodes CDR1 SGDLS and CDR2 YYNGEE. Deletions cut 6 bases from V and 8 bases from J, with 11 bases between. DNA for the CDR3: TGTGCCAGCACCCGCGGGCACGGCTACACCTTC. Its protein product is CASTRGHGYTF.

This clone was found once. The V and J genes are TRBV7-3 and TRBJ1-2, with D maybe TRBD1 (5 bases). The germline V gene has CDR1 SGHTA and CDR2 FQGTGA. The CDR3 loop spans 15 amino acids. The V end lost 0 bases, the J end lost 7 bases, and 15 bases lay between the germline ends. DNA of the CDR3: TGTGCCAGCAGCTTAACATCAGGGCAGCAAGGTGGCTACACCTTC. Protein: CASSLTSGQQGGYTF.

V and J are TRBV5-5 and TRBJ1-6; D is unresolved. The germline V gene encodes CDR1 SGHKS and CDR2 YYEKEE (reference sequence). V was clipped by 3 bases and J by 0 bases, with 10 bases between them. CDR3 length: 16 amino acids. The DNA for the CDR3 is TGTGCCAGCAGCTCTTACACTAGCTCCTATAATTCACCCCTCCACTTT. It codes for CASSSYTSSYNSPLHF.

The chain uses TRBV19 and TRBJ1-5; weak D call: TRBD1 (6 bases). The CDR3 spans 15 residues. Germline V gives CDR1 LNHDA, CDR2 SQIVND (reference sequence). V was clipped by 8 bases and J by 6 bases, with 20 bases between them. CDR3 region: CASSGQPLSSQPQHF. CDR3 nucleotide sequence: TGTGCCAGTTCCGGACAGCCCCTTAGTAGTCAGCCCCAGCATTTT.

The J gene is TRBJ2-1, the V gene TRBV7-9; D remains unclear. V dropped 5 bases and J dropped 11 bases, with 13 bases sitting between them. Germline values: CDR1 SEHNR, CDR2 FQNEAQ (reference sequence). The CDR3 spans 12 residues. CDR3 bases: TGTGCCAGCAGCCTCAGAGGAATTAAGCAGTTCTTC. This gives the protein CASSLRGIKQFF.

CDR3 protein: CASSFKGEVGYTF. The CDR3 nucleotides are TGCGCCAGCAGCTTCAAGGGGGAAGTTGGCTACACCTTC. The chain couples TRBV5-1 to TRBJ1-2; possible D gene TRBD1, 6 bases. The CDR3 contains 13 residues. V lost 2 bases and J 7 bases, leaving 12 bases between the germline ends. Germline lookup yields CDR1 SGHRS and CDR2 YFSETQ.

The chain links TRBV19 to TRBJ1-2; perhaps TRBD1 as D (5 bases). Trimming removed 3 bases at V and 6 bases at J, with 14 bases between. CDR1 is LNHDA and CDR2 is SQIVND in the germline V gene (reference sequence). This CDR3 is built from 14 residues. CDR3 sequence: CASSIRRGRNGYTF. CDR3 coding DNA: TGTGCCAGTAGTATCCGACGGGGCAGGAATGGCTACACCTTC.